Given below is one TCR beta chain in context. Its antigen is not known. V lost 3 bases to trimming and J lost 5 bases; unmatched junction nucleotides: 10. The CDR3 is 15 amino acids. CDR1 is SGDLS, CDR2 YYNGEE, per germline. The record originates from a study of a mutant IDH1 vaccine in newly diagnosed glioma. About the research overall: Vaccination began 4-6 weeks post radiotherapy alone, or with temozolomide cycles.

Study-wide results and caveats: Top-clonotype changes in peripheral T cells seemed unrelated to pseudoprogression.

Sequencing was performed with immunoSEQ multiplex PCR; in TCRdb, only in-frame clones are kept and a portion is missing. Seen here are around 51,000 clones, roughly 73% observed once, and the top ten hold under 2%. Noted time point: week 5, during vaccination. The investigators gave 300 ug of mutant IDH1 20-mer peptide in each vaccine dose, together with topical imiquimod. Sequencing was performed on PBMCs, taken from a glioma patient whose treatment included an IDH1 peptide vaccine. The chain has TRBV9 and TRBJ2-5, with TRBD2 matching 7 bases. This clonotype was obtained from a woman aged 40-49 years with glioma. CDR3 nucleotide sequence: TGTGCCAGCAGCGAGAGGAGCGGGGCCGGGGAGACCCAGTACTTC. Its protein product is CASSERSGAGETQYF.